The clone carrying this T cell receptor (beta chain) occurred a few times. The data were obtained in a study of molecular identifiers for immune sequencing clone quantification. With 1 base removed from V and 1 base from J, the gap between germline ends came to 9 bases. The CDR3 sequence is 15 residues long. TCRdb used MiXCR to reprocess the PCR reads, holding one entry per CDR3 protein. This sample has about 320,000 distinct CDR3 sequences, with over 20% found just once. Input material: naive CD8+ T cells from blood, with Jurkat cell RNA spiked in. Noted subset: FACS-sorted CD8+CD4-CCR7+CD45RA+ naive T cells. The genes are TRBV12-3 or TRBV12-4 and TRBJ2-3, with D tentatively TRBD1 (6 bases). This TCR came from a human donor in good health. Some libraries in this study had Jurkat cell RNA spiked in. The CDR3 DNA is TGTGCCAGCAGTTTAGGGGGGCCGGGCACAGATACGCAGTATTTT. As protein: CASSLGGPGTDTQYF.